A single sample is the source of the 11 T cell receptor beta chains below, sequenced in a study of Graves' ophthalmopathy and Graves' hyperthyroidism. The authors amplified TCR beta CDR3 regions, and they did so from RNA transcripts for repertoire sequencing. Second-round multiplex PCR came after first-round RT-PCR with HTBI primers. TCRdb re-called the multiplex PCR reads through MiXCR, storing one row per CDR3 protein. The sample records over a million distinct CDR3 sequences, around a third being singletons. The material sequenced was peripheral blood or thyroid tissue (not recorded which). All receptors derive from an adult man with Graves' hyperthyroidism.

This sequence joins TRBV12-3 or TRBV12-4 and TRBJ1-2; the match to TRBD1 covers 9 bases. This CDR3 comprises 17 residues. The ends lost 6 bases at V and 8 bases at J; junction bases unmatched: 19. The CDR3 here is CASRDLPGQGSGGGYTF. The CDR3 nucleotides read TGTGCCAGCAGAGACTTACCGGGACAGGGATCTGGAGGGGGCTACACCTTC.

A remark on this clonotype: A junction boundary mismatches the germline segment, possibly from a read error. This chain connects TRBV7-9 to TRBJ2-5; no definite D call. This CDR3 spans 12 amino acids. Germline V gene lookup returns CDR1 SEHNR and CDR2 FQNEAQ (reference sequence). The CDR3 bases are TGTGCCAGCAGCCTACCTCAAGGGACCCAGTACTTC. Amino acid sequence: CASSLPQGTQYF.

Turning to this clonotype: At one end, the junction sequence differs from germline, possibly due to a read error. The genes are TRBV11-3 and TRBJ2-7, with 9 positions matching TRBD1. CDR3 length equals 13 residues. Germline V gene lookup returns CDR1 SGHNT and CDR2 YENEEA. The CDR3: CVSSKGQGYEQYF. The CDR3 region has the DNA TGTGTCAGCAGCAAGGGACAGGGTTACGAGCAGTACTTC.

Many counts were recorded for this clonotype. Here the CDR3 DNA reads TGTGCCATCAGTGAGTCGACGGTTTCACCCCTCCACTTT. It encodes CAISESTVSPLHF. This sequence joins TRBV10-3 and TRBJ1-6; D gene uncertain. CDR3 length equals 13 residues. Germline-derived CDR1 and CDR2 are ENHRY and SYGVKD. Trimming pared 0 bases from V and 9 bases from J, leaving 6 bases between.

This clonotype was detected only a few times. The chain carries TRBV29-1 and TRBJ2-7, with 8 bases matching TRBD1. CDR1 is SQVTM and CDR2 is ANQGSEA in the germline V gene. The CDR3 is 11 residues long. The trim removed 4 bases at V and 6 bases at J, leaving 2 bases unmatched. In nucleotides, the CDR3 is TGCAGCGTTGGGACAGGGCGCGAGCAGTACTTC. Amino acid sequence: CSVGTGREQYF.

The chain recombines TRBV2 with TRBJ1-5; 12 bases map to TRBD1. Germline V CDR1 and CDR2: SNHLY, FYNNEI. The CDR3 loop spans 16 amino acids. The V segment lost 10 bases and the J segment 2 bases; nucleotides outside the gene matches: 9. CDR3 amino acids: CATGTGGSYGNQPQHF. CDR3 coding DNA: TGTGCCACCGGGACAGGGGGCTCCTATGGCAATCAGCCCCAGCATTTT.

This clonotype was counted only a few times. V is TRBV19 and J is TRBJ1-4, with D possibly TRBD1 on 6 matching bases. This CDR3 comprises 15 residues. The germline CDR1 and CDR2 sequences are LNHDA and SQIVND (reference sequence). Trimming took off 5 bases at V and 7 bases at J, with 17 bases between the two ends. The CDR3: CASSPRTAPIEKLFF. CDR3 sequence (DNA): TGTGCCAGTAGTCCCAGGACAGCCCCTATTGAAAAACTGTTTTTT.

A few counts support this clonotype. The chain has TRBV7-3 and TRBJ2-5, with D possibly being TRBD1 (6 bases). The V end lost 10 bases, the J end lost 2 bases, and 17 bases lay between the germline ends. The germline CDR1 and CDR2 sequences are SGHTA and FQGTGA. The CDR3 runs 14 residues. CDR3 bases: TGTGCCACCCTGCCCCCAGGGGAACAAGAGACCCAGTACTTC. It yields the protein CATLPPGEQETQYF.

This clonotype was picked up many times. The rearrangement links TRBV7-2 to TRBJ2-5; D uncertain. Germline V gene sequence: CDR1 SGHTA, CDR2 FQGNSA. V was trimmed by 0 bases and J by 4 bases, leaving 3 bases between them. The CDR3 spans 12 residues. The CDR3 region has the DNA TGTGCCAGCAGCTTAGCGCTAGAGACCCAGTACTTC. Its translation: CASSLALETQYF.

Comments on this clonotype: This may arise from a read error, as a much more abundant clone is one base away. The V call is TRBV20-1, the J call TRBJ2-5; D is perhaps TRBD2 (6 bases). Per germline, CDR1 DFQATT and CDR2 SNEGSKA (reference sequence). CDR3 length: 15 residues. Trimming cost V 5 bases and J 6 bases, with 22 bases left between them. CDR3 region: CSADPGLRLSKTQYF. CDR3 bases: TGCAGTGCTGATCCGGGACTTCGGTTGTCGAAGACCCAGTACTTC.

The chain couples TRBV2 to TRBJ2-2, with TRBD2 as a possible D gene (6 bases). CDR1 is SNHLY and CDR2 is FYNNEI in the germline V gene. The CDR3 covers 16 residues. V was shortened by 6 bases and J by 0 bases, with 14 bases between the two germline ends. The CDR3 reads CASSLNGSPNTGELFF. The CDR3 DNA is TGTGCCAGCAGCTTGAACGGGAGTCCGAACACCGGGGAGCTGTTTTTT.